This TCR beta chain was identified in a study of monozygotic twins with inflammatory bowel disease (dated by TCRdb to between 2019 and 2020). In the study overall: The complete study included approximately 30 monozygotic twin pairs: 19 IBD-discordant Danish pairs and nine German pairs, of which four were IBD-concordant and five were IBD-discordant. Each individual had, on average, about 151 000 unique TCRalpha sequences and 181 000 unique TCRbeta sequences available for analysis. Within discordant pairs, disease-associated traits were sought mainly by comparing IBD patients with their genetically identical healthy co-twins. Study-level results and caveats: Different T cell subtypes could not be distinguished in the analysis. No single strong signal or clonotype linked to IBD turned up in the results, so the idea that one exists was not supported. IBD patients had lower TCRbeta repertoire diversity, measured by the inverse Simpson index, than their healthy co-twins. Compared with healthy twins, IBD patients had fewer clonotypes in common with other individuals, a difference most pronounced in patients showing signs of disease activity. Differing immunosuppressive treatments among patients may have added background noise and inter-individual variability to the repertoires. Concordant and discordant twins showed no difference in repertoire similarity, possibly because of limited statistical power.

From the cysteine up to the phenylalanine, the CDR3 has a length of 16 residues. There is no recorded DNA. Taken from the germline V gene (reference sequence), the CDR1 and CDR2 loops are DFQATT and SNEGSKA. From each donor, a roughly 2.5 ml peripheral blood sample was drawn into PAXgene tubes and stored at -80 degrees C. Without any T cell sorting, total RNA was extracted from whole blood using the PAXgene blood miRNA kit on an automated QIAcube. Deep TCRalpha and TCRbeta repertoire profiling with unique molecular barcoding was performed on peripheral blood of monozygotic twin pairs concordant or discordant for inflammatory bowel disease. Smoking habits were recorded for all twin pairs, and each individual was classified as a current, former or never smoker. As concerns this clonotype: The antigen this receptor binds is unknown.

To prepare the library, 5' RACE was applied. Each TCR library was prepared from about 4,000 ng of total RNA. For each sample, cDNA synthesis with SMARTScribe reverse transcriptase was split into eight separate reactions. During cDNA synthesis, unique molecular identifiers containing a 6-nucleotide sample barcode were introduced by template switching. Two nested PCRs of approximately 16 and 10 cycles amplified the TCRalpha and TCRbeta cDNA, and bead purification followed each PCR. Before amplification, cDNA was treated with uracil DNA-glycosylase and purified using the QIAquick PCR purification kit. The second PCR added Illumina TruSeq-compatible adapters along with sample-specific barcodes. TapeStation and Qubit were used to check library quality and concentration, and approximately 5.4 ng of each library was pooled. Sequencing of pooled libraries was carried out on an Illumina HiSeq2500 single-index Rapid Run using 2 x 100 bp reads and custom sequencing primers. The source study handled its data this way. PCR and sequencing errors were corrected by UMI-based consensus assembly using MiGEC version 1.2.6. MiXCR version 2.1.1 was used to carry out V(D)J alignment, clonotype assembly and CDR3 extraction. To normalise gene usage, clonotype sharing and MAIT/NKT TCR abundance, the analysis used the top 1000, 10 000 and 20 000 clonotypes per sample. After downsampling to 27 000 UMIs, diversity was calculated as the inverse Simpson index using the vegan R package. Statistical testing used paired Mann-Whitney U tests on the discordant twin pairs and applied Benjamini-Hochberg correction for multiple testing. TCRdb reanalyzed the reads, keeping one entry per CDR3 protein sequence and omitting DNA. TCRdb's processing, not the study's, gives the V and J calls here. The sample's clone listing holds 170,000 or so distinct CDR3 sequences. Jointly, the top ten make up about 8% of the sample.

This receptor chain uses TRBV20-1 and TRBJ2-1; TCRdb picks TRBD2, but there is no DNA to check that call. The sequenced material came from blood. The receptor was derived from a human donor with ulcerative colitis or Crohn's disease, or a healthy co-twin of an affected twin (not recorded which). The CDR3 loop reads CSANAPGLGLGNEQFF.